This T cell receptor (beta chain) was obtained from a study of cytomegalovirus exposure and HLA in healthy donors. It was with 60 Vbeta and 13 Jbeta primers that the PCR ran. Assay used: immunoSEQ multiplex PCR; TCRdb lists only in-frame clones, some missing. The table lists some 90,000 clones, more than 75% of them singletons. Broader study findings: A few chains linked to CMV were shown in vitro to be specific for CMV antigens. A list of approximately 160 TCR beta chains associated with cytomegalovirus was given. In a later analysis, TCR beta V- and J-gene trimming showed a link to a missense DCLRE1C variant. For cytomegalovirus status, the classifier reportedly gave diagnoses with high specificity and sensitivity.

As to this clone: No antigen is known for it. Other DNA sequences in the same sample also yield this CDR3.

The CDR3 is 14 residues long. Germline V gives CDR1 SQVTM, CDR2 ANQGSEA. Trimming shortened V by 3 bases and J by 7 bases, and 19 bases separated the two germline ends. The chain carries TRBV29-1 and TRBJ2-7; a weak D match, TRBD1 (5 bases). The sequence was obtained from a human donor in good health. The sequenced sample was PBMCs. CDR3 residues: CSVEESGIPREQYF. CDR3 nucleotides: TGCAGCGTTGAGGAGTCAGGGATTCCCCGGGAGCAGTACTTC.